Below, 6 T cell receptor beta chains from the same sample are listed, as sequenced in a study of T cell responses to AZD1222 COVID-19 vaccine. TCRdb keeps only in-frame clones here, not all; method: immunoSEQ multiplex PCR. The repertoire consists of 170,000 or so clones, with around 93% occurring once and the leading ten covering about 1%. Sequences were derived from peripheral blood, sampled 28 days after the second dose of the MenACWY control vaccine. These receptors were obtained from an adult who received the MenACWY meningococcal vaccine as a control.

This clone was counted only a few times. This chain connects TRBV7-2 to TRBJ1-6, with D unclear. Deletions cut 5 bases from V and 10 bases from J, with 15 bases between. Germline V gene data show CDR1 as SGHTA and CDR2 as FQGNSA. The CDR3 extends over 14 amino acids. The CDR3 coding sequence is TGTGCCAGCAGCCTAGAGGCCGGCCGATCACCCCTCCACTTT. Its translation: CASSLEAGRSPLHF.

J is TRBJ2-7 and V is TRBV7-8; D call uncertain. Germline CDR1 SGHVS, CDR2 FQNEAQ. The CDR3 is made up of 14 amino acids. Trimming left V 5 bases short and J 5 bases short, with 16 bases between. The CDR3 reads CASSPRQLTHEQYF. In DNA, the CDR3 is TGTGCCAGCAGCCCCCGGCAGTTAACCCACGAGCAGTACTTC.

This rearrangement joins TRBV5-5 to TRBJ1-2; 8 nucleotides agree with TRBD1. This CDR3 comprises 14 residues. Germline CDR1 SGHKS, CDR2 YYEKEE (reference sequence). The V gene end was trimmed by 4 bases and the J gene end by 4 bases; junction bases not matched to a gene: 6. The CDR3 coding sequence is TGTGCCAGCAGCCCAACAGGGGGGATCTATGGCTACACCTTC. It encodes CASSPTGGIYGYTF.

The chain joins TRBV30 to TRBJ1-1, with D maybe TRBD1 (5 bases). Trimming took 4 bases from V and 0 from J, leaving 9 bases between them. The CDR3 runs 13 residues. CDR1 and CDR2 from the germline V gene are GTSNPN and SVGIG (reference sequence). CDR3 protein: CAWTRQMNTEAFF. The CDR3 DNA reads as TGTGCCTGGACAAGACAGATGAACACTGAAGCTTTCTTT.

This clone was seen a single time. J is TRBJ1-6 and V is TRBV19, with 7 bases fitting TRBD1. The CDR3 is 17 residues long. Germline assignment: CDR1 LNHDA and CDR2 SQIVND (reference sequence). V shed 6 bases and J 10 bases; nucleotides not matched to a gene: 18. In nucleotides, the CDR3 is TGTGCCAGTAGCGCCGGGACAGCACCCGCATATGGCTCACCCCTCCACTTT. Residues: CASSAGTAPAYGSPLHF. The complete variable domain, with remaining parts taken from reference TRBV19 and TRBJ1-6, reads DGGITQSPKYLFRKEGQNVTLSCEQNLNHDAMYWYRQDPGQGLRLIYYSQIVNDFQKGDIAEGYSVSREKKESFPLTVTSAQKNPTAFYLCASSAGTAPAYGSPLHFGNGTRLTVT.

The gene calls are TRBV5-1 and TRBJ2-3, with 8 bases matching TRBD2. Trimming at V came to 5 bases and at J to 2 bases, leaving 7 bases not matched to a gene. The CDR3 length is 15 residues. Germline CDR1 is SGHRS and CDR2 is YFSETQ. CDR3 loop: CASRAGTRATDTQYF. CDR3 nucleotides: TGCGCCAGCAGGGCCGGGACTAGGGCCACAGATACGCAGTATTTT.